This T cell receptor beta chain was identified during a study of cytomegalovirus exposure and HLA in healthy donors. Study-level results: Upon later analysis, HLA-associated TCR beta chains proved more clonally expanded than other, equally common chains. In a later analysis, most CMV-associated TCR beta chains appeared HLA-restricted.

About this clone: Its cognate antigen is unknown.

V lost 2 bases, J lost 7 bases, and 8 bases lay in between. The CDR3 is 12 residues long. The germline V gene encodes CDR1 MNHNS and CDR2 SASEGT. This PCR relied on a set of 60 Vbeta primers and 13 Jbeta primers. Data came from immunoSEQ multiplex PCR; TCRdb stores just in-frame clones and leaves some out. The data show fewer than 250,000 clones, approximately 80% seen once. The source is a boy between 2 and 10 years old in good health and CMV-seronegative. The rearrangement links TRBV6-1 to TRBJ2-5; D may be TRBD2 (5 bases). Sequencing was carried out using PBMCs. CDR3: CASSEIGMTQYF. DNA for the CDR3: TGTGCCAGCAGTGAAATCGGGATGACCCAGTACTTC.